The 11 T cell receptor beta chains presented below share a single source sample, sequenced in a study of T-cell memory formation after mild COVID-19. One entry per CDR3 protein results from TCRdb running MiXCR on the 5' RACE reads. The sample holds about half a million distinct CDR3 sequences; roughly 18% are singletons and the top ten take more than 9%. Source material: PBMCs or a T cell subset sorted from them (not recorded which). The receptors come from an adult woman who had mild COVID-19 (a few samples of this study predate the infection). Cell type and time point are not known.

The rearrangement links TRBV3-1 to TRBJ1-1; no clear D gene. CDR1 LGHDT and CDR2 YNNKEL come from the germline V gene (reference sequence). The CDR3 runs 13 residues. V was trimmed by 1 base and J by 5 bases, leaving 8 bases between them. This chain's CDR3 is CASSQVRTTEAFF. Written as DNA, the CDR3 is TGTGCCAGCAGCCAAGTTCGGACTACTGAAGCTTTCTTT.

This clonotype was counted between two and nine times. The chain employs TRBV3-1 and TRBJ2-7; 7 bases are a match to TRBD2. The V segment lost 4 bases and the J segment 3 bases; nucleotides outside the gene matches: 15. The CDR3 contains 17 residues. Germline V gene data show CDR1 as LGHDT and CDR2 as YNNKEL (reference sequence). CDR3 sequence reads: CASSRLPGGVTNYEQYF. The CDR3 DNA is TGTGCCAGCAGCCGGCTCCCGGGGGGAGTCACTAACTACGAGCAGTACTTC.

V is TRBV6-4 and J is TRBJ1-6; D unclear. The germline CDR1 and CDR2 sequences are MRHNA and SNTAGT. CDR3 length: 13 amino acids. V lost 3 bases to trimming and J lost 10 bases, with 10 bases between them. The DNA for the CDR3 is TGTGCCAGCAGTGAATCCTCTGGCTCACCCCTCCACTTT. It codes for CASSESSGSPLHF.

This clonotype occurred a few times. This chain links TRBV28 with TRBJ1-4; the match to TRBD1 covers 9 bases. Germline values: CDR1 MDHEN, CDR2 SYDVKM. The CDR3 sequence is 16 residues long. The ends lost 5 bases at V and 7 bases at J; junction bases unmatched: 11. This chain's CDR3 is CASSRLTGGASEKLFF. The CDR3 DNA follows: TGTGCCAGCAGTCGTCTAACAGGGGGCGCGAGTGAAAAACTGTTTTTT.

This clonotype was seen a handful of times. This CDR3 reads CASSQTTGGLIYEQYF. For the CDR3, the DNA is TGCGCCAGCAGCCAGACCACAGGGGGCCTCATCTACGAGCAGTACTTC. The chain uses TRBV4-3 and TRBJ2-7; 9 positions match TRBD1. This CDR3 spans 16 amino acids. Germline lookup yields CDR1 LGHNA and CDR2 YSLEER. The J segment lost 3 bases and the V segment lost 3 bases, leaving 9 bases of the junction unmatched.

The chain is built from TRBV7-2 and TRBJ2-3; D is undetermined. The germline CDR1 and CDR2 sequences are SGHTA and FQGNSA. Deletions cut 4 bases from V and 4 bases from J, with 9 bases between. The CDR3 contains 13 residues. The CDR3 spells CASSSVDADTQYF. As DNA, the CDR3 is TGTGCCAGCAGCTCTGTGGATGCAGATACGCAGTATTTT.

This clonotype was found a few times. V usage is TRBV9 and J usage is TRBJ2-3, with 8 bases lining up with TRBD2. The germline CDR1 and CDR2 sequences are SGDLS and YYNGEE. There are 16 residues in the CDR3. V was pared by 4 bases and J by 2 bases, with 9 bases of the junction left unmatched. DNA for the CDR3: TGTGCCAGCAGCTGGGGAGCGGGGGTGACCACAGATACGCAGTATTTT. Residues: CASSWGAGVTTDTQYF. The whole variable domain, remainder taken from reference TRBV9 and TRBJ2-3, is DSGVTQTPKHLITATGQRVTLRCSPRSGDLSVYWYQQSLDQGLQFLIQYYNGEERAKGNILERFSAQQFPDLHSELNLSSLELGDSALYFCASSWGAGVTTDTQYFGPGTRLTVL.

In its sample, this clonotype was seen a few times. The junction differs from germline at one of its ends, possibly a read error. The CDR3 protein is CASSQDLGGLAGIAGETQYF. The DNA of the CDR3 is TGTGCCAGCAGTCAAGATCTAGGAGGCCTAGCGGGGATAGCAGGAGAGACCCAGTACTTC. The rearrangement links TRBV3-1 to TRBJ2-5, with 9 positions matching TRBD2. CDR1 and CDR2 (germline): LGHDT, YNNKEL (reference sequence). The CDR3 consists of 20 residues.

This chain connects TRBV27 to TRBJ1-5; tentative D call: TRBD1 (6 bases). Germline V gene data show CDR1 as MNHEY and CDR2 as SMNVEV (reference sequence). Trimming stripped 6 bases from V and 4 bases from J, with 16 bases between. The CDR3 length is 15 residues. The CDR3 is CASSRGGALNQPQHF. Here the CDR3 DNA reads TGTGCCAGCAGCAGGGGAGGGGCCTTGAATCAGCCCCAGCATTTT.

This clonotype was detected only a few times. CDR3 bases: TGTGCCAGCAGTTACGCGCGGTTGTATAGCAATCAGCCCCAGCATTTT. It translates to CASSYARLYSNQPQHF. The chain combines TRBV6-2 or TRBV6-3 with TRBJ1-5; no firm D call. V was pared by 2 bases and J by 0 bases, with 11 bases between. Germline V gene lookup returns CDR1 MNHEY and CDR2 SVGEGT. This CDR3 region has 16 residues.

The chain recombines TRBV2 with TRBJ2-7, with 11 nucleotides matching TRBD2. After removal of 6 bases from V and 2 bases from J, the junction contained 6 bases not matched to a gene. Germline CDR1 and CDR2: SNHLY and FYNNEI. The CDR3 length is 15 residues. CDR3 DNA: TGTGCCAGCAGCGGGCTAGCGGGGGGAACCTACGAGCAGTACTTC. Translation gives CASSGLAGGTYEQYF.